Shown below are 23 T cell receptor beta chains from a single sample sequenced in a study of blood T cell repertoires in COVID-19 (TCRdb year 2020). Receptor libraries were prepared by the immunoSEQ multiplex PCR assay. TCRdb stores this immuneACCESS table with in-frame sequences only. Part of the clones is absent; in the studies checked, under half of the shortfall reflects unresolved V genes, and no reason is known for the rest. The sample table records under 200,000 clones; 88% of these occur just once. The biggest ten clones account for around 6% of the sample. The specimen sequenced was peripheral blood. The receptor set was obtained from a middle-aged man with active or convalescent COVID-19.

The rearrangement uses TRBV27 and TRBJ2-7; TRBD1 aligns across 10 bases. The CDR3 consists of 16 residues. The J segment lost 9 bases and the V segment lost 5 bases, leaving 16 bases of the junction unmatched. Germline CDR1 MNHEY, CDR2 SMNVEV (reference sequence). The CDR3 coding sequence is TGTGCCAGCAGTAATTTCGAGGGACAGGGGATTGTCAGGCAGTACTTC. Amino acids: CASSNFEGQGIVRQYF.

This chain joins TRBV7-2 and TRBJ1-1; 7 nucleotides agree with TRBD1. In germline, CDR1 is SGHTA, CDR2 FQGNSA. The length of the CDR3 is 16 residues. The V gene end was trimmed by 1 base and the J gene end by 4 bases; junction bases not matched to a gene: 9. CDR3 nucleotide sequence: TGTGCCAGCAGCTTAGACTACAGGGGCTTAAGCACTGAAGCTTTCTTT. Its translation is CASSLDYRGLSTEAFF.

The V gene is TRBV5-4, the J gene TRBJ2-3, with 8 bases identical to TRBD2. The germline V gene has CDR1 SGHNT and CDR2 YYREEE (reference sequence). The CDR3 contains 17 residues. J was trimmed by 2 bases and V by 0 bases; bases with no gene match: 8. The CDR3 region is CASSLVGVAGITDTQYF. In DNA, the CDR3 is TGTGCCAGCAGCTTGGTCGGGGTAGCGGGAATCACAGATACGCAGTATTTT.

The rearrangement uses TRBV6-5 and TRBJ2-7; D possibly corresponds to TRBD1 (5 bases). This CDR3 is built from 14 residues. The V gene lost 2 bases and the J gene lost 5 bases, with 13 bases spanning the gap. Germline values: CDR1 MNHEY, CDR2 SVGAGI. The CDR3 region is CASSYIGVPHEQYF. The CDR3 DNA reads TGTGCCAGCAGTTACATAGGGGTTCCCCACGAGCAGTACTTC.

J is TRBJ1-1 and V is TRBV2, with 10 bases identical to TRBD1. The V gene's germline CDR1 is SNHLY and CDR2 FYNNEI. The junction had 6 bases not matched to a gene; V was cut back by 4 bases and J by 4 bases. The CDR3 extends over 15 amino acids. CDR3 amino acids: CASSGTGGLSTEAFF. In DNA form, the CDR3 reads TGTGCCAGCAGTGGGACAGGGGGTTTGAGCACTGAAGCTTTCTTT. Drawing the rest from reference TRBV2 and TRBJ1-1, the complete variable domain is EPEVTQTPSHQVTQMGQEVILRCVPISNHLYFYWYRQILGQKVEFLVSFYNNEISEKSEIFDDQFSVERPDGSNFTLKIRSTKLEDSAMYFCASSGTGGLSTEAFFGQGTRLTVV.

The rearrangement joins TRBV6-2 or TRBV6-3 to TRBJ2-1; 14 nucleotides align to TRBD2. Germline V gene data show CDR1 as MNHEY and CDR2 as SVGEGT. J was trimmed by 15 bases and V by 0 bases; bases with no gene match: 4. This CDR3 spans 14 amino acids. Here the CDR3 DNA reads TGTGCCAGCAGTTACTCCGGACTAGCGGGGGGCTGGTTCTTC. Amino acids: CASSYSGLAGGWFF.

The chain combines TRBV11-2 with TRBJ2-7, with 7 nucleotides matching TRBD2. CDR3 size: 15 residues. Germline assignment: CDR1 SGHAT and CDR2 FQNNGV. J lost 2 bases, V lost 5 bases, and 9 bases had no gene match. CDR3 sequence reads: CASSPRWGGPYEQYF. The CDR3 DNA is TGTGCCAGCAGCCCCCGTTGGGGGGGACCCTACGAGCAGTACTTC.

The CDR3 sequence: CASSPGVGQIGGYTF. In DNA form, the CDR3 reads TGTGCCAGCTCACCCGGGGTAGGACAGATCGGCGGCTACACCTTC. The chain uses TRBV18 and TRBJ1-2; TRBD1 might be the D (6 bases). In germline, CDR1 is KGHSH, CDR2 LQKENI. The CDR3 is 15 amino acids. The ends were cut back, 3 bases at V and 8 bases at J, with 19 bases in the middle.

J is TRBJ1-2 and V is TRBV3-1 (or the pseudogene TRBV3-2); 7 bases align to TRBD1. CDR3 length: 15 residues. Trimming cost V 6 bases and J 4 bases; bases outside gene matches: 11. The V gene's germline CDR1 is LGHDT and CDR2 YNNKEL (reference sequence). The CDR3 DNA is TGTGCCAGCAGTGGGCCGGGGACAGAGACCTATGGCTACACCTTC. Its translation is CASSGPGTETYGYTF.

The rearrangement joins TRBV6-5 to TRBJ2-2, with 7 bases lining up with TRBD1. Trimming removed 0 bases from V and 0 bases from J; junction bases left unmatched: 1. The CDR3 has 16 amino acids. Germline values: CDR1 MNHEY, CDR2 SVGAGI. Here the CDR3 reads CASSYSGTANTGELFF. In DNA form, the CDR3 reads TGTGCCAGCAGTTACTCAGGGACAGCGAACACCGGGGAGCTGTTTTTT.

J is TRBJ2-3 and V is TRBV3-1 (or the pseudogene TRBV3-2); 13 positions match TRBD2. The CDR3 covers 16 residues. Germline assignment: CDR1 LGHDT and CDR2 YNNKEL (reference sequence). V lost 7 bases and J lost 5; bases outside the gene matches: 9. CDR3: CASNGTSGGVGDTQYF. Here the CDR3 DNA reads TGTGCCAGCAACGGAACTAGCGGGGGGGTCGGAGATACGCAGTATTTT.

The chain links TRBV12-3 or TRBV12-4 to TRBJ1-1; D is undetermined. V lost 0 bases and J lost 9, with 2 bases in between. CDR3 length: 10 amino acids. The CDR3 DNA is TGTGCCAGCAGTTTAGCCAAAGCTTTCTTT. Its protein is CASSLAKAFF.

There are a few counts of this clone. This chain connects TRBV29-1 to TRBJ2-3; a possible D gene is TRBD1 (6 bases). The CDR3 is 12 residues long. Germline CDR1 reads SQVTM; CDR2 reads ANQGSEA. V was shortened by 6 bases and J by 5 bases, with 12 bases between the two germline ends. The CDR3 sequence is CSVIIGGDTQYF. The CDR3 DNA reads as TGCAGCGTGATAATAGGGGGAGATACGCAGTATTTT.

The gene calls are TRBV2 and TRBJ1-2; tentative D call: TRBD1 (5 bases). The CDR3 extends over 13 amino acids. Germline lookup yields CDR1 SNHLY and CDR2 FYNNEI. V lost 7 bases to trimming and J lost 13 bases, with 22 bases between them. This chain's CDR3 is CASNSQKTVQGTF. CDR3 bases: TGTGCCAGCAACTCACAGAAGACGGTCCAGGGCACCTTC.

The V call is TRBV9, the J call TRBJ2-1; 7 bases line up with TRBD2. This CDR3 contains 15 residues. The V and J ends lost 1 base and 9 bases, in that order; junction bases with no gene match: 10. The germline V gene has CDR1 SGDLS and CDR2 YYNGEE. The CDR3 DNA reads as TGTGCCAGCAGCGTACCAGCGGGATTGGGCTCTGAGCAGTTCTTC. Protein sequence: CASSVPAGLGSEQFF.

The chain combines TRBV5-4 with TRBJ2-1, with 7 bases fitting TRBD2. Germline V lookup: CDR1 SGHNT, CDR2 YYREEE (reference sequence). The ends lost 4 bases at V and 5 bases at J; junction bases unmatched: 9. This CDR3 region has 15 residues. The chain's CDR3 is CASSPPGGWDNEQFF. CDR3 nucleotide sequence: TGTGCCAGCAGCCCGCCGGGGGGTTGGGACAATGAGCAGTTCTTC.

The V call is TRBV6-1, the J call TRBJ2-7; TRBD2 agrees at 9 bases. This CDR3 has 18 amino acids. V dropped 1 base and J dropped 3; count of bases not matched to a gene: 13. Germline lookup yields CDR1 MNHNS and CDR2 SASEGT. The CDR3 spells CASSEESYEIAGDYEQYF. The DNA of the CDR3 is TGTGCCAGCAGTGAAGAATCCTACGAAATAGCGGGAGACTACGAGCAGTACTTC.

The chain couples TRBV5-4 to TRBJ2-7, with 10 bases aligning to TRBD1. The CDR3 runs to 15 residues. Germline CDR1 and CDR2: SGHNT and YYREEE (reference sequence). Losses at the gene ends were 4 bases for V and 1 base for J; bases not matched to a gene: 5. The CDR3 reads CASSLGTGVSYEQYF. As DNA, the CDR3 is TGTGCCAGCAGCCTCGGGACAGGGGTATCCTACGAGCAGTACTTC.

V and J are TRBV28 and TRBJ2-7, with 15 bases aligning to TRBD2. This CDR3 region has 17 residues. The germline V gene has CDR1 MDHEN and CDR2 SYDVKM. With V trimmed by 2 bases and J by 2 bases, 4 bases remained unmatched. The CDR3 nucleotides are TGTGCCAGCAGTTTAGGGACTAGCGGGAGGAACCCCTACGAGCAGTACTTC. This translates into CASSLGTSGRNPYEQYF.

This chain links TRBV7-7 with TRBJ2-5; TRBD2 agrees at 15 bases. In germline, CDR1 is SSHAT, CDR2 FNYEAQ (reference sequence). The CDR3 length is 16 residues. V gave up 5 bases and J gave up 2 bases; unmatched junction bases: 3. In nucleotides, the CDR3 is TGTGCCAGCAGCCAAGGACTAGCGGGGGGGCAAGAGACCCAGTACTTC. The encoded protein is CASSQGLAGGQETQYF.

As concerns this clone: The sample has other DNA sequences that encode this CDR3 too. The chain has TRBV6-5 and TRBJ2-7, with TRBD1 as a possible D gene (6 bases). The CDR3 is 13 residues long. Germline V gene sequence: CDR1 MNHEY, CDR2 SVGAGI. Trimming shortened V by 6 bases and J by 2 bases, and 11 bases separated the two germline ends. CDR3 DNA sequence: TGTGCCAGCAGCCGAGACAGGACCTACGAGCAGTACTTC. Its protein is CASSRDRTYEQYF.

The chain uses TRBV12-3 or TRBV12-4 and TRBJ2-3; D is undetermined. Trimming pared 5 bases from V and 3 bases from J, leaving 3 bases between. CDR3 length: 11 amino acids. The CDR3 DNA reads as TGTGCCAGCAGTCTTACAGATACGCAGTATTTT. Translation gives CASSLTDTQYF.

There are a few counts of this clone. The chain couples TRBV11-1 to TRBJ1-1; the match to TRBD1 covers 7 bases. The CDR3 spans 14 residues. V shed 5 bases, J shed 0 bases, and the junction held 3 bases outside the gene matches. Germline V lookup: CDR1 SGHAT, CDR2 FQDESV (reference sequence). The DNA of the CDR3 is TGTGCCAGCAGCCGGGACAGAATGAACACTGAAGCTTTCTTT. Residues: CASSRDRMNTEAFF.